The clone carrying this TCR beta chain appeared a single time. Its antigen is undetermined. Germline CDR1 reads KGHSH; CDR2 reads LQKENI. Trimming cost V 1 base and J 6 bases; bases outside gene matches: 7. The CDR3 spans 17 residues. Together with a sample-barcoded 5' primer, a J-beta primer mix was included in a second PCR lasting about 6 to 11 cycles. TCRdb fed the 5' RACE reads into MiXCR, producing one record per CDR3 protein. The sample yields about 1.6 million distinct CDR3 sequences, about 31% seen once. These data come from a study of blood T cells in healthy people across ages. Study outcomes and limitations: Higher naive T cell percentage went strongly together with higher TCR beta diversity. Roughly linearly, TCR beta diversity per million T cells fell as age increased.

Samples had at least 7 million PBMCs isolated from them. The V call is TRBV18, the J call TRBJ2-7, with 15 bases matching TRBD2. This TCR came from a woman younger than 45 in good health. Sequenced sample: blood. The DNA for the CDR3 is TGTGCCAGCTCACCACAACCGAGGACTAGCGGGAGGGGCGAGCAGTACTTC. Protein product: CASSPQPRTSGRGEQYF.